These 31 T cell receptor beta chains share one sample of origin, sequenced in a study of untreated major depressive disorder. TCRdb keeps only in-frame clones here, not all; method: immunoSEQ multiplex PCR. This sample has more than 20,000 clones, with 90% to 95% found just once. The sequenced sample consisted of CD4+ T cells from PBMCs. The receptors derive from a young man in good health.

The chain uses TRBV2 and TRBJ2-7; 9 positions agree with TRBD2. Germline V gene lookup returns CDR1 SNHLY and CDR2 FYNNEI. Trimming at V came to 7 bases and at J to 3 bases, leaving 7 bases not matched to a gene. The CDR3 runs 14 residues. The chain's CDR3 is CASKSSGRLYEQYF. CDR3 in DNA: TGTGCCAGCAAAAGTAGCGGGAGACTCTACGAGCAGTACTTC.

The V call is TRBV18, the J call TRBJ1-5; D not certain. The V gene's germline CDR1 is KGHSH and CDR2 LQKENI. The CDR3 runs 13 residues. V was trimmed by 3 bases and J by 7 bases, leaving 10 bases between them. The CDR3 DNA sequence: TGTGCCAGCTCACCCCCTGAAGGACAGCCCCAGCATTTT. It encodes CASSPPEGQPQHF.

Here the CDR3 reads CASSQEGYYEQYF. DNA of the CDR3: TGCGCCAGCAGCCAAGAAGGATACTACGAGCAGTACTTC. V is TRBV4-1 and J is TRBJ2-7, with D unclear. Trimming took 0 bases from V and 3 from J, leaving 6 bases between them. The CDR3 runs 13 residues. CDR1 is MGHRA and CDR2 is YSYEKL in the germline V gene.

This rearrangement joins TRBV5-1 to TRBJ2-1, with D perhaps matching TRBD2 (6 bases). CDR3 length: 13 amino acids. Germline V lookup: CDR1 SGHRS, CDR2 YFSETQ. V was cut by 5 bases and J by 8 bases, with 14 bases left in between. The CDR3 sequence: CASSLGLRDEQFF. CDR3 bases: TGCGCCAGCAGTCTAGGACTACGGGATGAGCAGTTCTTC.

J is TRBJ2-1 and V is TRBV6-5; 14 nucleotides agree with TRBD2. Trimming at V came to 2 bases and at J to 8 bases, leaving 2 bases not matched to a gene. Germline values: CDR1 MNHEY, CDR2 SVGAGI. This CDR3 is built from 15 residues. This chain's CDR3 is CASSYGTSGSDEQFF. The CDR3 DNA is TGTGCCAGCAGTTACGGGACTAGCGGGAGCGATGAGCAGTTCTTC.

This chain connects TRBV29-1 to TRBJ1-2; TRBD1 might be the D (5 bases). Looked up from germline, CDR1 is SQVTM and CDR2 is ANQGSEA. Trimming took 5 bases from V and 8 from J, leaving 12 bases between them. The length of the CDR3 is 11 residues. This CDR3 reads CSVRGTDGYTF. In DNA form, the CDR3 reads TGCAGCGTTCGCGGGACGGACGGCTACACCTTC.

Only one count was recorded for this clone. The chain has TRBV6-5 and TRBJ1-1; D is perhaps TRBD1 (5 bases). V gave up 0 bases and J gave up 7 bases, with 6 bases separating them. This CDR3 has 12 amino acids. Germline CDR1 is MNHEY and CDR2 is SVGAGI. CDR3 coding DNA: TGTGCCAGCAGTTACTCGGGGCGTGAAGCTTTCTTT. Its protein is CASSYSGREAFF.

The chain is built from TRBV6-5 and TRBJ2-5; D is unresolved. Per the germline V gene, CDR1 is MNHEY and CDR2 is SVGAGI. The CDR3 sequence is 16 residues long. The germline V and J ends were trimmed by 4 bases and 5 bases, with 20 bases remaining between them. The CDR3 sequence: CASSFSPGSGWETQYF. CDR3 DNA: TGTGCCAGCAGTTTCTCCCCTGGCTCCGGCTGGGAGACCCAGTACTTC.

CDR3 in amino acids: CASSDAGLAGGYNEQFF. The CDR3 bases are TGTGCCAGCAGTGACGCGGGACTAGCGGGCGGCTACAATGAGCAGTTCTTC. The chain combines TRBV25-1 with TRBJ2-1, with 12 bases that match TRBD2. V lost 3 bases to trimming and J lost 3 bases; unmatched junction nucleotides: 6. Per the germline V gene, CDR1 is MGHDK and CDR2 is SYGVNS. CDR3 length equals 17 residues.

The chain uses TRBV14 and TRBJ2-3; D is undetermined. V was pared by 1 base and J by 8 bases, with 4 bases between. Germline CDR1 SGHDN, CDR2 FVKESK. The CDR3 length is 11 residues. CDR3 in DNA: TGTGCCAGCAGCCAAGTGAGTACGCAGTATTTT. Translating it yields CASSQVSTQYF.

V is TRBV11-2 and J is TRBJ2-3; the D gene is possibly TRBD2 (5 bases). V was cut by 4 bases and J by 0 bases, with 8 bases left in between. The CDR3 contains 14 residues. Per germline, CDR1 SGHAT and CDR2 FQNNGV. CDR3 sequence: CASSSLGSTDTQYF. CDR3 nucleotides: TGTGCCAGCAGCTCACTAGGAAGCACAGATACGCAGTATTTT.

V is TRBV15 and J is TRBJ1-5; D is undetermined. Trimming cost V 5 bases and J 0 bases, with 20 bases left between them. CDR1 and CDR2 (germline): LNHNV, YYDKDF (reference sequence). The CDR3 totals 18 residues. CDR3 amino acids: CATSWGGKAQYSNQPQHF. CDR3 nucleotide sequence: TGTGCCACCAGCTGGGGAGGGAAAGCACAATATAGCAATCAGCCCCAGCATTTT.

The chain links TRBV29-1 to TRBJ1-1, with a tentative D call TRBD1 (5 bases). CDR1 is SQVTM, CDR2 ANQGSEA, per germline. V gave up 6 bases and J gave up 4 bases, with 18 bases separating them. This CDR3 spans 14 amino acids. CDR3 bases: TGCAGCGTCGCCCGGGGACCGGGGGGCACTGAAGCTTTCTTT. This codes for CSVARGPGGTEAFF.

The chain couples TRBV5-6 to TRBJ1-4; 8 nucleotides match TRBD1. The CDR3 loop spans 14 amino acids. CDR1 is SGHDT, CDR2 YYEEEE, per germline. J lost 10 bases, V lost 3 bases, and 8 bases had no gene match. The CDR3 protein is CASSSTGEVAKLFF. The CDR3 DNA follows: TGTGCCAGCAGCTCGACAGGGGAGGTGGCAAAACTGTTTTTT.

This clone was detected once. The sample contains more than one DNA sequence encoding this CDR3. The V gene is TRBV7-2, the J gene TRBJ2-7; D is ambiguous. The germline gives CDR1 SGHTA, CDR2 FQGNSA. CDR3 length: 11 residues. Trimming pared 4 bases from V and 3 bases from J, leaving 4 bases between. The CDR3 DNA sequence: TGTGCCAGCAGCTCCTTCTACGAGCAGTACTTC. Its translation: CASSSFYEQYF.

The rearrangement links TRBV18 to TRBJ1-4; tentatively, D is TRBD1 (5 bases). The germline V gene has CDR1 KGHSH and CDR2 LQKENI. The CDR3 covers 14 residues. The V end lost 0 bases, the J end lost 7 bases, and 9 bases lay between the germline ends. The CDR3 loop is CASSPPGDAEKLFF. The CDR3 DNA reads TGTGCCAGCTCACCACCGGGGGATGCTGAAAAACTGTTTTTT. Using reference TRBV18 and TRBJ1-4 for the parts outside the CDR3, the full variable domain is NAGVMQNPRHLVRRRGQEARLRCSPMKGHSHVYWYRQLPEEGLKFMVYLQKENIIDESGMPKERFSAEFPKEGPSILRIQQVVRGDSAAYFCASSPPGDAEKLFFGSGTQLSVL.

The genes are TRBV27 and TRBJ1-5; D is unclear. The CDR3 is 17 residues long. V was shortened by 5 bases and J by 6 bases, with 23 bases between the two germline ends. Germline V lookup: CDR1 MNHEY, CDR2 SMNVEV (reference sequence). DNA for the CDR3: TGTGCCAGCAGTCCACACCCAGGACGGTCGTGGGGTCAGCCCCAGCATTTT. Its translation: CASSPHPGRSWGQPQHF.

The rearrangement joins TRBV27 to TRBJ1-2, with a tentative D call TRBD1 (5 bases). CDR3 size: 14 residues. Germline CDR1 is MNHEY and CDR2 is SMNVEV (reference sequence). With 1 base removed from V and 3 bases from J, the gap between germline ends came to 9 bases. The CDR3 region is CASSLFSGYYGYTF. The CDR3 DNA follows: TGTGCCAGCAGTTTATTCTCAGGGTACTATGGCTACACCTTC.

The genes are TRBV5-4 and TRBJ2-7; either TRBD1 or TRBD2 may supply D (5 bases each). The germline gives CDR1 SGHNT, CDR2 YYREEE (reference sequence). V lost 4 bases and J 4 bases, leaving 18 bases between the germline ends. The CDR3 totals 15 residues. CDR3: CASSPGLAGQYEQYF. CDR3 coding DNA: TGTGCCAGCAGCCCGGGGCTAGCCGGGCAGTACGAGCAGTACTTC.

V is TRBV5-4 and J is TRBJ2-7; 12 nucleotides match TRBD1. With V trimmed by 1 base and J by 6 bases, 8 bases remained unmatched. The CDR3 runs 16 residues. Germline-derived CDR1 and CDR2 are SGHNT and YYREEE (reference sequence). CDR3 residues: CASSLIGGTGGREQYF. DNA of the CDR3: TGTGCCAGCAGCTTGATCGGCGGGACAGGGGGCCGCGAGCAGTACTTC. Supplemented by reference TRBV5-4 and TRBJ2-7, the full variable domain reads ETGVTQSPTHLIKTRGQQVTLRCSSQSGHNTVSWYQQALGQGPQFIFQYYREEENGRGNFPPRFSGLQFPNYSSELNVNALELDDSALYLCASSLIGGTGGREQYFGPGTRLTVT.

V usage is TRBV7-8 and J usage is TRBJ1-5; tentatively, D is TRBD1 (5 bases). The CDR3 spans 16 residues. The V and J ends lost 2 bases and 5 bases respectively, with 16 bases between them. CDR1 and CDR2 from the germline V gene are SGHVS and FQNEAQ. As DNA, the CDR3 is TGTGCCAGCAGCTTATCAGACGGGGGAAGGGATCAGCCCCAGCATTTT. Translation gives CASSLSDGGRDQPQHF.

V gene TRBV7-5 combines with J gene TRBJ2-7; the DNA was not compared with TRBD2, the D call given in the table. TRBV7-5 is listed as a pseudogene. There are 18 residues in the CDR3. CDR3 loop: CVRSFSGRRATIAYEQYF. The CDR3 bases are TGTGTCAGAAGTTTTAGCGGGAGGCGCGCTACCATAGCCTACGAGCAGTACTTC.

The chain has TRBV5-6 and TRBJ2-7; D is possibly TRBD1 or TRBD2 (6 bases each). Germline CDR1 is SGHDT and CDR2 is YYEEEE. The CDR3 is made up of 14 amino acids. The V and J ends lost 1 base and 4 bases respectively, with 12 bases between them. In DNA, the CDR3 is TGTGCCAGCAGCTTGACGGGGGCGGTGTACGAGCAGTACTTC. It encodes CASSLTGAVYEQYF.

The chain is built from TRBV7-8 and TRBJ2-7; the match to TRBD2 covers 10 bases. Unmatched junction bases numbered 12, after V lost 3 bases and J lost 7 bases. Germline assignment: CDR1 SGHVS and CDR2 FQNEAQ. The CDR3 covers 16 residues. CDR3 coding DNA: TGTGCCAGCAGCTTTGGCGGCCTAGCGGGAGACCGGGAGCAGTACTTC. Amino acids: CASSFGGLAGDREQYF.

The CDR3 nucleotides read TGTGCCAGCAGCCTGGGTCTCCTCACCGGGGAGCTGTTTTTT. Translation: CASSLGLLTGELFF. The genes are TRBV6-5 and TRBJ2-2; unclear D gene. The germline gives CDR1 MNHEY, CDR2 SVGAGI. Trimming removed 6 bases from V and 4 bases from J, with 12 bases in between. The CDR3 is made up of 14 amino acids.

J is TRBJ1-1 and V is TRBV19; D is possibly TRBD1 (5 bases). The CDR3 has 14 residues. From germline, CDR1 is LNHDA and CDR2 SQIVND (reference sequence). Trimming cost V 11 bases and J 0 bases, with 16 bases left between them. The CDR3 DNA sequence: TGTGCCTCCACCGGCGGGGGGATGAACACTGAAGCTTTCTTT. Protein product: CASTGGGMNTEAFF. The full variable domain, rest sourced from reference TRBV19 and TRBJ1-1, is DGGITQSPKYLFRKEGQNVTLSCEQNLNHDAMYWYRQDPGQGLRLIYYSQIVNDFQKGDIAEGYSVSREKKESFPLTVTSAQKNPTAFYLCASTGGGMNTEAFFGQGTRLTVV.

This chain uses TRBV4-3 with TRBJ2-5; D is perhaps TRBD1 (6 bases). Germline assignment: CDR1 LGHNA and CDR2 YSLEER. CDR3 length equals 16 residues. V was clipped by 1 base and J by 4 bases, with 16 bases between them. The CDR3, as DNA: TGCGCCAGCAGCCAAGGAGTATTCCAGGGGCGAGAGACCCAGTACTTC. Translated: CASSQGVFQGRETQYF.

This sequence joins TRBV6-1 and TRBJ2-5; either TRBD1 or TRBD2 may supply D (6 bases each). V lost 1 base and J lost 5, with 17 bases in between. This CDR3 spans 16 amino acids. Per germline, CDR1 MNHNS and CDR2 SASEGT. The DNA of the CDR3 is TGTGCCAGCAGTGAAGGGGGGGCACCCAGGGAGGAGACCCAGTACTTC. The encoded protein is CASSEGGAPREETQYF.

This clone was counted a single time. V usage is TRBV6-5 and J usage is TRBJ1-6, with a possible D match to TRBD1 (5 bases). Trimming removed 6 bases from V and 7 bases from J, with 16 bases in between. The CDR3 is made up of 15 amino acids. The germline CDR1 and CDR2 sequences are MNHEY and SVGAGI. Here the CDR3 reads CASRGMGRSNSPLHF. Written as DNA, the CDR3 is TGTGCCAGCAGAGGTATGGGGCGAAGCAATTCACCCCTCCACTTT.

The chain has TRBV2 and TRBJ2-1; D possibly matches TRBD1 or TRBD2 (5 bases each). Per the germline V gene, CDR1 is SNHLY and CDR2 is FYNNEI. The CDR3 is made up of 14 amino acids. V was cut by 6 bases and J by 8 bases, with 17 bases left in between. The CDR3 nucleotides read TGTGCCAGCAGGTCATCCCGACAGAGGGATGAGCAGTTCTTC. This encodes CASRSSRQRDEQFF.

In DNA form, the CDR3 reads TGTGCCAGCAGCTTAGACAGGTTCTATGGCTACACCTTC. Protein: CASSLDRFYGYTF. The gene calls are TRBV5-6 and TRBJ1-2, with a weak D call TRBD1 (6 bases). CDR1 and CDR2 (germline): SGHDT, YYEEEE. The V end was cut by 2 bases, the J end by 4 bases, with 9 bases between. The CDR3 runs 13 residues.